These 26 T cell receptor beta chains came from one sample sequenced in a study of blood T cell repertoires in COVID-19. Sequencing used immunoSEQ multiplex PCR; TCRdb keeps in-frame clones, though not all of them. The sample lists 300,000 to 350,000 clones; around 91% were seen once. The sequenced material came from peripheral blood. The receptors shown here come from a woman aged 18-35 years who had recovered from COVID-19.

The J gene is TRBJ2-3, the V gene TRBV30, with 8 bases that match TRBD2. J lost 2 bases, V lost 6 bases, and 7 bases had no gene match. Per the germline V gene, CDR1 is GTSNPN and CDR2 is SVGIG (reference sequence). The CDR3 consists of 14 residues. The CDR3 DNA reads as TGTGCCTGCTACCGGGAGGGTAACACAGATACGCAGTATTTT. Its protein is CACYREGNTDTQYF.

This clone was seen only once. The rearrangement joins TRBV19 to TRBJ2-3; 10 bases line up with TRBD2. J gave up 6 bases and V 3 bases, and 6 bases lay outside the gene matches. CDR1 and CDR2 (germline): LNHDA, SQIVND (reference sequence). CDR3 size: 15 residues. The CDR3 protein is CASSMLAGVGDTQYF. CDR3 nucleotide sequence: TGTGCCAGTAGTATGCTAGCGGGAGTTGGGGATACGCAGTATTTT.

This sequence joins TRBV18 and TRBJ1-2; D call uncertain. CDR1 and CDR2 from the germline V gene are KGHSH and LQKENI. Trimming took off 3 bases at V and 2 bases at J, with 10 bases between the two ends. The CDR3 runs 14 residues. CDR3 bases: TGTGCCAGCTCACCTACTTCGAACAACTATGGCTACACCTTC. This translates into CASSPTSNNYGYTF.

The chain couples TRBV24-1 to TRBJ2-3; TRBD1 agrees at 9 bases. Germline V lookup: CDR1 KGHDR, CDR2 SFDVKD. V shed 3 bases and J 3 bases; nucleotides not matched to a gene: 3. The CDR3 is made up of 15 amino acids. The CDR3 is CATSDHRGRTDTQYF. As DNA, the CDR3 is TGTGCCACCAGTGATCACAGGGGGCGAACAGATACGCAGTATTTT.

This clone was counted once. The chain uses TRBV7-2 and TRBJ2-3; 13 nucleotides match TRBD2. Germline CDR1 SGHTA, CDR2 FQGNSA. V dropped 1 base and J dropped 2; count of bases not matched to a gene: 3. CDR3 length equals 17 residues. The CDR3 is CASSLGGLAGPTDTQYF. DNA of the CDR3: TGTGCCAGCAGCTTAGGGGGACTAGCGGGACCCACAGATACGCAGTATTTT.

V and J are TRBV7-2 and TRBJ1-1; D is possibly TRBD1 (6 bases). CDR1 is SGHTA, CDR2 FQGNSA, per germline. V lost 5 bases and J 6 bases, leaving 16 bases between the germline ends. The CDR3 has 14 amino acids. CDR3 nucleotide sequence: TGTGCCAGCAGCCCGGGACACAGTAGGGCTGAAGCTTTCTTT. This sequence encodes CASSPGHSRAEAFF.

The CDR3 region is CSAETGVDTEAFF. CDR3 nucleotide sequence: TGCAGCGCCGAGACAGGGGTAGACACTGAAGCTTTCTTT. The gene calls are TRBV29-1 and TRBJ1-1, with 8 bases lining up with TRBD1. The CDR3 runs 13 residues. Germline assignment: CDR1 SQVTM and CDR2 ANQGSEA. V was clipped by 7 bases and J by 3 bases; unmatched bases: 7.

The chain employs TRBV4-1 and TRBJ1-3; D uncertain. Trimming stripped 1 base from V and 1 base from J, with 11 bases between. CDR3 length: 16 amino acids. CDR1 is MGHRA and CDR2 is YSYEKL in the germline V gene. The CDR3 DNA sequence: TGCGCCAGCAGCCAAGTTTTCGGAGCGTCTGGAAACACCATATATTTT. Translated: CASSQVFGASGNTIYF.

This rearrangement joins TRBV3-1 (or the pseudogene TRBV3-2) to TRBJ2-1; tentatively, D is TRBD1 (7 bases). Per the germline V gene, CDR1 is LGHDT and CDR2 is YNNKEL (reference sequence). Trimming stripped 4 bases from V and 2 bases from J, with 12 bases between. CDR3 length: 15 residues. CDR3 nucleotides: TGTGCCAGCAGCCGAGACAGGGAGGCCTACAATGAGCAGTTCTTC. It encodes CASSRDREAYNEQFF.

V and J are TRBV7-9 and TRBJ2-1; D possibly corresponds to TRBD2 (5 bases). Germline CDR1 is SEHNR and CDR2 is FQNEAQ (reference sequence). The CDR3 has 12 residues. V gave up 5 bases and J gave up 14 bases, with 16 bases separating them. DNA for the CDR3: TGTGCCAGCAGCGCCATAGCCACAGCGGAGTTCTTC. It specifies CASSAIATAEFF.

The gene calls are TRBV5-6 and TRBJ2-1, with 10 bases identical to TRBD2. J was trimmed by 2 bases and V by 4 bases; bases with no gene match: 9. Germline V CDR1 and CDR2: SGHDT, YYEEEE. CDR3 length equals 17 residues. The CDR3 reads CASSPLLAGVTYNEQFF. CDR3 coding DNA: TGTGCCAGCAGCCCCCTCCTAGCGGGAGTGACCTACAATGAGCAGTTCTTC.

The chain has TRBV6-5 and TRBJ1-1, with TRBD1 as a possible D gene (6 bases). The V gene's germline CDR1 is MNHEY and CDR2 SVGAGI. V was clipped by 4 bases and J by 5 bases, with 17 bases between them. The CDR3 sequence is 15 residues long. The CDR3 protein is CASSSPTGIETEAFF. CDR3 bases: TGTGCCAGCAGTTCACCTACAGGGATTGAAACTGAAGCTTTCTTT.

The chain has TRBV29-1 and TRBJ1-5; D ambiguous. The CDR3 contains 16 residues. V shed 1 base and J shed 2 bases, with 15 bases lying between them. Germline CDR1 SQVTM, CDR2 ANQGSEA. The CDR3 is CSVEVVGQAGNQPQHF. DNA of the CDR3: TGCAGCGTTGAAGTGGTTGGTCAGGCAGGCAATCAGCCCCAGCATTTT.

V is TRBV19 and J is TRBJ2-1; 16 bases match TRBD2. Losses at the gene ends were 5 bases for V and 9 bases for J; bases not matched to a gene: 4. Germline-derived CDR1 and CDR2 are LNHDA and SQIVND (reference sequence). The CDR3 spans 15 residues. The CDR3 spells CASSPGLAGGSEQFF. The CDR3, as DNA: TGTGCCAGTAGTCCGGGACTAGCGGGAGGGAGTGAGCAGTTCTTC.

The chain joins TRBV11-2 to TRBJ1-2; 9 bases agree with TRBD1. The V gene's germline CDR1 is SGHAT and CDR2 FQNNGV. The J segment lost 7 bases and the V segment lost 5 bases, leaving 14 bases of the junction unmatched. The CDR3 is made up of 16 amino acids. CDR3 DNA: TGTGCCAGCAGCCCGGGGGATTGGGACAGGGCACGTGGCTACACCTTC. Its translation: CASSPGDWDRARGYTF.

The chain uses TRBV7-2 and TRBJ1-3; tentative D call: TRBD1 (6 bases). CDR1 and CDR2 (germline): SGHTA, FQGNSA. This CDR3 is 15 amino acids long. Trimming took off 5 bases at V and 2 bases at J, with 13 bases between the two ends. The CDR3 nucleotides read TGTGCCAGCAGCAGGACAGTAATAACTGGAAACACCATATATTTT. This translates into CASSRTVITGNTIYF.

Written as DNA, the CDR3 is TGTGCCAGCAGTTACTCCCACTTGAACACTGAAGCTTTCTTT. Translation: CASSYSHLNTEAFF. The J gene is TRBJ1-1, the V gene TRBV6-5; the D is unclear. Deletions cut 0 bases from V and 0 bases from J, with 5 bases between. CDR1 MNHEY and CDR2 SVGAGI come from the germline V gene. CDR3 size: 14 residues.

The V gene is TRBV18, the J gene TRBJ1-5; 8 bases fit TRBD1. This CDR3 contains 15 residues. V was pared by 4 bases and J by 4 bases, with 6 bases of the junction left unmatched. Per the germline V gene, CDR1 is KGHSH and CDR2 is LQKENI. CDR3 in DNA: TGTGCCAGCTCACTGACAGGGGCCCAGAATCAGCCCCAGCATTTT. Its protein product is CASSLTGAQNQPQHF.

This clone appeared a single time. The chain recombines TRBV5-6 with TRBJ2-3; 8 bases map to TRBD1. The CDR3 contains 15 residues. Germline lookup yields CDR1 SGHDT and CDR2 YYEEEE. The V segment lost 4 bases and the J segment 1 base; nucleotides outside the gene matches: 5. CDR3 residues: CASSGPGQGTDTQYF. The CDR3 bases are TGTGCCAGCAGCGGGCCGGGACAGGGCACAGATACGCAGTATTTT.

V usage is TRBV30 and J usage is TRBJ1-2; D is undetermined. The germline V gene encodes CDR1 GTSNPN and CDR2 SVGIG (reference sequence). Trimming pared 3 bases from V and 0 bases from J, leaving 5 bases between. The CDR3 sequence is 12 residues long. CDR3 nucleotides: TGTGCCTGGAGCATCACTAACTATGGCTACACCTTC. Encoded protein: CAWSITNYGYTF. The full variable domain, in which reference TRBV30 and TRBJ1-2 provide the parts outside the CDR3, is SQTIHQWPATLVQPVGSPLSLECTVEGTSNPNLYWYRQAAGRGLQLLFYSVGIGQISSEVPQNLSASRPQDRQFILSSKKLLLSDSGFYLCAWSITNYGYTFGSGTRLTVV.

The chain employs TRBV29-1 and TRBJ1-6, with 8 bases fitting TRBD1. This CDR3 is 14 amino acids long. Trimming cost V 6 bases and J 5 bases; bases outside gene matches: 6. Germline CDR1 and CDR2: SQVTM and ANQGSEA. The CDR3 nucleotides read TGCAGCGTCCGCGCGACAGGGGATAATTCACCCCTCCACTTT. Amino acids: CSVRATGDNSPLHF. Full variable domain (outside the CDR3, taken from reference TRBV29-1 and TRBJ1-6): SAVISQKPSRDICQRGTSLTIQCQVDSQVTMMFWYRQQPGQSLTLIATANQGSEATYESGFVIDKFPISRPNLTFSTLTVSNMSPEDSSIYLCSVRATGDNSPLHFGNGTRLTVT.

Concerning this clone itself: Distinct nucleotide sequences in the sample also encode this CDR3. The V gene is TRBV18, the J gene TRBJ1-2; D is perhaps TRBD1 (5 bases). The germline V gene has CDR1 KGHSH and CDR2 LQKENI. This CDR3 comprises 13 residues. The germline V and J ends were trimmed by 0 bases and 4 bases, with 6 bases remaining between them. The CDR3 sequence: CASSPPGLYGYTF. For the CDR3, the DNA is TGTGCCAGCTCACCACCGGGACTCTATGGCTACACCTTC. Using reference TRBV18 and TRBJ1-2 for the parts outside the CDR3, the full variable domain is NAGVMQNPRHLVRRRGQEARLRCSPMKGHSHVYWYRQLPEEGLKFMVYLQKENIIDESGMPKERFSAEFPKEGPSILRIQQVVRGDSAAYFCASSPPGLYGYTFGSGTRLTVV.

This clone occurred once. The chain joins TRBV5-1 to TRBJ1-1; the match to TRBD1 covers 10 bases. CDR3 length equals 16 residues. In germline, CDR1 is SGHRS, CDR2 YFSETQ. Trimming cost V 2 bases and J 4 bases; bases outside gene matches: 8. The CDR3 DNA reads TGCGCCAGCAGCTTACGACAGGGGGCGCAGGGCACTGAAGCTTTCTTT. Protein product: CASSLRQGAQGTEAFF.

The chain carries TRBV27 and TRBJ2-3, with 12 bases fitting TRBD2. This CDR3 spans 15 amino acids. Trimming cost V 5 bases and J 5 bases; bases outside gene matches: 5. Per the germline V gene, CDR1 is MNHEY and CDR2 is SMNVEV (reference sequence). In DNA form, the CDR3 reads TGTGCCAGCAGTCAGACTAGCGGGAGTGAAGATACGCAGTATTTT. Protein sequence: CASSQTSGSEDTQYF.

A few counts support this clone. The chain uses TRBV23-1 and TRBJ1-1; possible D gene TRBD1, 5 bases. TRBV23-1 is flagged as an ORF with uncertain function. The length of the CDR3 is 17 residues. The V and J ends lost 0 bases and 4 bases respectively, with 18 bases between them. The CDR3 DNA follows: TGCGCCAGCAGTCAATCTGACCTGACAGTATCGGCCACTGAAGCTTTCTTT. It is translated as CASSQSDLTVSATEAFF.

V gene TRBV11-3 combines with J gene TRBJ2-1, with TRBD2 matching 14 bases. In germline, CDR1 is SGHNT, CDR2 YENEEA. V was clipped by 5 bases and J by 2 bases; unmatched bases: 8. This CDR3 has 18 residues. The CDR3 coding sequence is TGTGCCAGCAGCGACACCGGGACTAGCGGGAGAGCCTACAATGAGCAGTTCTTC. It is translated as CASSDTGTSGRAYNEQFF.